These 3 T cell receptor beta chains originate from one sample sequenced in a study of blood T cell repertoires in COVID-19. Method: immunoSEQ multiplex PCR; TCRdb's copy keeps in-frame clones and lacks some. The profile shows under 300,000 clones, 87% of them singletons. The sequenced sample consisted of PBMCs or T cells enriched from blood (not recorded which). The receptors stem from a woman under 40 with acute COVID-19.

The V call is TRBV19, the J call TRBJ1-5, with 7 bases lining up with TRBD1. The CDR3 sequence is 15 residues long. J gave up 2 bases and V 7 bases, and 8 bases lay outside the gene matches. Per the germline V gene, CDR1 is LNHDA and CDR2 is SQIVND (reference sequence). This chain's CDR3 is CASNLRGEGNQPQHF. CDR3 in DNA: TGTGCCAGTAATCTCAGGGGGGAGGGCAATCAGCCCCAGCATTTT.

The sample holds a few counts of this clone. This chain joins TRBV18 and TRBJ1-5; possibly TRBD1 for D (5 bases). The CDR3 consists of 12 residues. Germline V CDR1 and CDR2: KGHSH, LQKENI. The V end lost 6 bases, the J end lost 6 bases, and 9 bases lay between the germline ends. The CDR3 nucleotides read TGTGCCAGCTCCGACAGTCTTCAGCCCCAGCATTTT. Translated: CASSDSLQPQHF.

V usage is TRBV5-1 and J usage is TRBJ1-1; D remains unclear. Trimming cost V 4 bases and J 6 bases, with 10 bases left between them. The V gene's germline CDR1 is SGHRS and CDR2 YFSETQ. The CDR3 sequence is 12 residues long. The CDR3 nucleotides read TGCGCCAGCAGCAAGTCCGGGGCTGAAGCTTTCTTT. It yields the protein CASSKSGAEAFF. The whole variable domain, filled in from reference TRBV5-1 and TRBJ1-1, reads KAGVTQTPRYLIKTRGQQVTLSCSPISGHRSVSWYQQTPGQGLQFLFEYFSETQRNKGNFPGRFSGRQFSNSRSEMNVSTLELGDSALYLCASSKSGAEAFFGQGTRLTVV.